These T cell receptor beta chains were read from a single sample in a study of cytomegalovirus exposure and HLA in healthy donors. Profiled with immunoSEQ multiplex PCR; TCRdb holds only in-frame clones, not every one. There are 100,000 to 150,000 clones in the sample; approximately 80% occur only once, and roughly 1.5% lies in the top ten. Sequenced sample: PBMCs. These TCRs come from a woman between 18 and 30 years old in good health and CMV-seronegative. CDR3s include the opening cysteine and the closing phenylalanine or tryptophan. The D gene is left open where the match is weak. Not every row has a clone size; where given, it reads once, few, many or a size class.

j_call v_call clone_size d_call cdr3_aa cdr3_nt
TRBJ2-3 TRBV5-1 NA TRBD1 CASSLAGGTTSTDTQYF TGCGCCAGCAGCTTGGCAGGGGGTACTACTAGCACAGATACGCAGTATTTT
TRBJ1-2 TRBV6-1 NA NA CASRPNSSPYGYTF TGTGCCAGCAGGCCCAATTCGAGCCCCTATGGCTACACCTTC
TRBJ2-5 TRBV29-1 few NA CSVGEGEETQYF TGCAGCGTTGGGGAGGGGGAAGAGACCCAGTACTTC
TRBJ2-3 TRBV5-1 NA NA CASSLGASGTDTQYF TGCGCCAGCAGCTTGGGGGCTAGCGGCACAGATACGCAGTATTTT
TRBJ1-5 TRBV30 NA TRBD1 CAWSRQGYQPQHF TGTGCCTGGAGTAGACAGGGGTATCAGCCCCAGCATTTT
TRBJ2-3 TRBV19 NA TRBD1 CAGGTGAVPQYF TGTGCCGGGGGAACAGGGGCCGTTCCGCAGTATTTT
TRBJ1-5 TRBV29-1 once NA CSVGGGADSNQPQHF TGCAGCGTTGGCGGGGGGGCCGATAGCAATCAGCCCCAGCATTTT
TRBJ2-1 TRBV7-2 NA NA CASSLAPRLGDEQFF TGTGCCAGCAGCTTAGCCCCGAGACTAGGGGATGAGCAGTTCTTC
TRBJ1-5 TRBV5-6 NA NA CASSRSNQPQHF TGTGCCAGCAGCCGTAGCAATCAGCCCCAGCATTTT
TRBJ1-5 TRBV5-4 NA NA CASSFQGREPQHF TGTGCCAGCAGCTTCCAGGGGAGAGAGCCCCAGCATTTT
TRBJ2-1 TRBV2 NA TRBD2 CASRGRLAGEGFF TGTGCCAGCAGGGGGCGGCTAGCGGGAGAAGGGTTCTTC